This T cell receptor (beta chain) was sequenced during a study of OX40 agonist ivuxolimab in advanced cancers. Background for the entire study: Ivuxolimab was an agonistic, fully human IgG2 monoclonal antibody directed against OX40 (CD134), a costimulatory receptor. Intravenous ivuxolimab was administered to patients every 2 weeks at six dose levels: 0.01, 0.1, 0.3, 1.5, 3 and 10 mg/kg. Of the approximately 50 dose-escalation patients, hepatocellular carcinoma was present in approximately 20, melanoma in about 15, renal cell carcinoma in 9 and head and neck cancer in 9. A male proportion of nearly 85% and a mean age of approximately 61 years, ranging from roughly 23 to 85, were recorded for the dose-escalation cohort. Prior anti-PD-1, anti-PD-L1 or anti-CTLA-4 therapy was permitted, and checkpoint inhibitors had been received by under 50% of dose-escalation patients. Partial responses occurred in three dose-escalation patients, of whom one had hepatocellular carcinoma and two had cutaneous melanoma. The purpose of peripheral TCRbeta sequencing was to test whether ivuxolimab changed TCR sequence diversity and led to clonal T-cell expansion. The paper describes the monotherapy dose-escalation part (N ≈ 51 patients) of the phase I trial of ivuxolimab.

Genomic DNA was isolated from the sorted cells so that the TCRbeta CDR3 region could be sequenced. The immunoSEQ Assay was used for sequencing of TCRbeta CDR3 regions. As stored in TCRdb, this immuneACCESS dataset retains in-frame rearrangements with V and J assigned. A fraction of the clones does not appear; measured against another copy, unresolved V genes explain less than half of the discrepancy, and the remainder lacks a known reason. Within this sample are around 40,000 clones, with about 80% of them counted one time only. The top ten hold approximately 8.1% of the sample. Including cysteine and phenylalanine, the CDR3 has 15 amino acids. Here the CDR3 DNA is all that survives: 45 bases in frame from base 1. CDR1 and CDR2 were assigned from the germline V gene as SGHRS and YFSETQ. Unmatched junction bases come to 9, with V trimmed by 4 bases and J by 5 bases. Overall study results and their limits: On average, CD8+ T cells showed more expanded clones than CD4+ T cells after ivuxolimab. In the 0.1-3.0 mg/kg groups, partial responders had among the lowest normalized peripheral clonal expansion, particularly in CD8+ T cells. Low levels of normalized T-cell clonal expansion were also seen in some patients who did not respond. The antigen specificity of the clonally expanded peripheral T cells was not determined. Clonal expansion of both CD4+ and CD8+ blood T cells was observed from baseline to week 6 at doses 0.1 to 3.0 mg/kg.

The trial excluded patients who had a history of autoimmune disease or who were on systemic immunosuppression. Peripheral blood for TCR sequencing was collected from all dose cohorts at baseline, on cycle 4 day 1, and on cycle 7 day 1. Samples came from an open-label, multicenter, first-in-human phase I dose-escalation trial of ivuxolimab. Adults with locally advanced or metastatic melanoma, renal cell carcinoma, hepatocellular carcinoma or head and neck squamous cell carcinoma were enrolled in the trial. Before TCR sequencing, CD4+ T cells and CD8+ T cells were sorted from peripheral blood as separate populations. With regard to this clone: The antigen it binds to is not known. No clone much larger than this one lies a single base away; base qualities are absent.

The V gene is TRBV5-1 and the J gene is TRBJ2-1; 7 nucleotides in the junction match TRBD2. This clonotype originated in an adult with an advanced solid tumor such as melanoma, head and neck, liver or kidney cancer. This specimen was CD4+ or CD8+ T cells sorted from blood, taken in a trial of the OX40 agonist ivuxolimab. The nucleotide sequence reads TGCGCCAGCAGCCCCCGGATAGCGGGCCACAATGAGCAGTTCTTC. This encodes CASSPRIAGHNEQFF.